This TCR beta chain was identified during a study of cytomegalovirus exposure and HLA in healthy donors. The CDR3 is made up of 13 amino acids. Germline lookup yields CDR1 SGHTA and CDR2 FQGNSA. Note on this clone: The antigen is not known.

The PCR ran on 60 Vbeta and 13 Jbeta primers. TCRdb keeps only in-frame clones here, not all; method: immunoSEQ multiplex PCR. The sample lists fewer than 110,000 clones, 77% seen once, with roughly 4.2% in the top ten. Findings of the study overall: Reportedly, a later analysis found an Asian-associated ancestry cluster had fewer N-insertions than the approximately 600-donor mean. A later look showed TCR association rates differing by HLA locus, highest for DRB1 and lowest for HLA-C. In a later analysis, HLA-associated beta chains showed higher expansion and lower generation probabilities than comparable chains.

The chain links TRBV7-2 to TRBJ2-5; tentatively, D is TRBD2 (5 bases). The closer fit of TRBJ2-7 to the DNA end suggests the J call may be wrong. The sample consisted of PBMCs. The source is a male donor in good health and CMV-seronegative. The CDR3 bases are TGTGCCAGCAGCTCCAACCGGGGATACGAGCAGTACTTC. Translation gives CASSSNRGYEQYF.